The 26 T cell receptor beta chains presented below share a single source sample, sequenced in a study of human T cells and chemical hapten exposure. Specified time point: patch test 1, 2 weeks after DPC sensitization. Described treatment: therapeutic diphenylcyclopropenone sensitization with weekly scalp DPC. TCRdb used MiXCR to reprocess the RACE reads, holding one entry per CDR3 protein. The top ten hold approximately 2.1% of the sample, which has 300,000 to 450,000 distinct CDR3 sequences, roughly 4.8% seen once. Sequencing was performed on whole blood, taken in connection with sensitization to the hapten diphenylcyclopropenone (DPC). These receptors all stem from a woman aged 50 to 65 with alopecia areata. Some clones in this sample may be carry-over from other donors' samples.

This clonotype was counted many times. The J gene is TRBJ2-2, the V gene TRBV12-5; 9 nucleotides align to TRBD1. Trimming took 3 bases from V and 4 from J; bases not matched to a gene: 6. Per germline, CDR1 LGHNT and CDR2 FRNRAP. The CDR3 runs to 16 residues. The CDR3 nucleotides are TGTGCTAGTGGTTTCCCCGGGACAGGGACCACCGGGGAGCTGTTTTTT. It codes for CASGFPGTGTTGELFF.

Only a few counts were recorded for this clonotype. The rearrangement links TRBV2 to TRBJ2-1, with a possible D match to TRBD1 (6 bases). In germline, CDR1 is SNHLY, CDR2 FYNNEI. Trimming removed 5 bases at V and 5 bases at J, with 22 bases between. This CDR3 has 17 residues. CDR3 amino acids: CASSNFRGPHPDNEQFF. CDR3 coding DNA: TGTGCCAGCAGTAACTTCAGGGGCCCGCATCCTGACAATGAGCAGTTCTTC.

This clonotype was seen repeatedly, ten times or more. The chain links TRBV11-3 to TRBJ2-2; a weak D match, TRBD1 (6 bases). CDR3 size: 14 residues. V lost 4 bases and J 7 bases, leaving 13 bases between the germline ends. CDR1 is SGHNT, CDR2 YENEEA, per germline. The CDR3 is CASSYDRSHGELFF. CDR3 bases: TGTGCCAGCAGCTACGACAGGTCCCACGGGGAGCTGTTTTTT.

In its sample, this clonotype was seen a few times. The chain combines TRBV10-3 with TRBJ2-3; TRBD1 matches at 7 bases. The CDR3 totals 15 residues. Germline V gives CDR1 ENHRY, CDR2 SYGVKD. V shed 10 bases, J shed 3 bases, and the junction held 13 bases outside the gene matches. The chain's CDR3 is CATGNTGAGTDTQYF. CDR3 in DNA: TGTGCCACCGGCAATACAGGGGCAGGGACAGATACGCAGTATTTT.

This clonotype turned up a few times. This chain joins TRBV9 and TRBJ2-5; the D call may be TRBD1 or TRBD2 (5 bases each). CDR1 is SGDLS and CDR2 is YYNGEE in the germline V gene. The V and J ends lost 4 bases and 5 bases respectively, with 18 bases between them. This CDR3 is 15 amino acids long. CDR3 protein: CASSLGGSVVETQYF. CDR3 DNA sequence: TGTGCCAGCAGCCTTGGGGGTAGCGTAGTCGAGACCCAGTACTTC. The full variable domain, its missing parts supplied by reference TRBV9 and TRBJ2-5, is DSGVTQTPKHLITATGQRVTLRCSPRSGDLSVYWYQQSLDQGLQFLIQYYNGEERAKGNILERFSAQQFPDLHSELNLSSLELGDSALYFCASSLGGSVVETQYFGPGTRLLVL.

This clonotype was recorded many times. The chain combines TRBV27 with TRBJ2-7, with D perhaps matching TRBD2 (6 bases). In germline, CDR1 is MNHEY, CDR2 SMNVEV (reference sequence). The CDR3 consists of 14 residues. Trimming left V 3 bases short and J 4 bases short, with 13 bases between. The CDR3 DNA follows: TGTGCCAGCAGTTTGGTCGGGAGCTATTACGAGCAGTACTTC. Translation gives CASSLVGSYYEQYF.

This clonotype was found many times. The rearrangement uses TRBV21-1 and TRBJ1-3; TRBD1 is the table's D call and was not checked against the DNA. TRBV21-1 is a listed pseudogene. The CDR3 spans 16 residues. The CDR3 nucleotides read TGTGCCAGCAGCAAATCTTTACAGGGGTACGGAAACACCATATATTTT. This codes for CASSKSLQGYGNTIYF.

There are many counts of this clonotype. This chain joins TRBV2 and TRBJ1-5; D uncertain. Germline V gene sequence: CDR1 SNHLY, CDR2 FYNNEI. With 6 bases removed from V and 5 bases from J, the gap between germline ends came to 17 bases. The CDR3 covers 15 residues. Written as DNA, the CDR3 is TGTGCCAGCAGCCCCCGGCTGGGGAGGGATCAGCCCCAGCATTTT. It is translated as CASSPRLGRDQPQHF.

V usage is TRBV7-8 and J usage is TRBJ1-5, with D perhaps TRBD1 (5 bases). CDR1 is SGHVS and CDR2 is FQNEAQ in the germline V gene. This CDR3 is built from 14 residues. Trimming removed 5 bases at V and 4 bases at J, with 12 bases between. For the CDR3, the DNA is TGTGCCAGCAGCCGTGGCAGGGCGAATCAGCCCCAGCATTTT. This sequence encodes CASSRGRANQPQHF.

This clonotype was counted ten times or more. This chain connects TRBV18 to TRBJ1-2; 7 positions match TRBD1. J gave up 2 bases and V 3 bases, and 3 bases lay outside the gene matches. Germline CDR1 KGHSH, CDR2 LQKENI. This CDR3 has 14 residues. CDR3 residues: CASSPTGENYGYTF. CDR3 nucleotides: TGTGCCAGCTCACCCACAGGGGAGAACTATGGCTACACCTTC. The variable domain in full, completed from reference TRBV18 and TRBJ1-2, reads NAGVMQNPRHLVRRRGQEARLRCSPMKGHSHVYWYRQLPEEGLKFMVYLQKENIIDESGMPKERFSAEFPKEGPSILRIQQVVRGDSAAYFCASSPTGENYGYTFGSGTRLTVV.

This clonotype was recorded a few times. The chain combines TRBV6-1 with TRBJ2-3, with D perhaps TRBD1 (6 bases). The V gene's germline CDR1 is MNHNS and CDR2 SASEGT. V gave up 5 bases and J gave up 2 bases, with 14 bases separating them. This CDR3 has 15 amino acids. The CDR3, as DNA: TGTGCCAGCAGTTTCCGACAGGTTCCCACAGATACGCAGTATTTT. It translates to CASSFRQVPTDTQYF.

Many counts were recorded for this clonotype. The rearrangement uses TRBV12-3 or TRBV12-4 and TRBJ2-2; 7 bases agree with TRBD1. The CDR3 covers 18 residues. V shed 6 bases, J shed 6 bases, and the junction held 19 bases outside the gene matches. In DNA, the CDR3 is TGTGCCAGCAGCCCAAGTTTAAGGGGGCGTCTAGAGGCCGGGGAGCTGTTTTTT. This encodes CASSPSLRGRLEAGELFF.

This clonotype was observed at least ten times. The rearrangement joins TRBV7-2 to TRBJ2-7; D perhaps matches TRBD1 (6 bases). V dropped 4 bases and J dropped 4 bases, with 14 bases sitting between them. The CDR3 is 14 residues long. Germline V gives CDR1 SGHTA, CDR2 FQGNSA. CDR3 amino acids: CASSSGVRGYEQYF. The CDR3 DNA sequence: TGTGCCAGCAGCTCAGGGGTCCGGGGATACGAGCAGTACTTC. Together with reference TRBV7-2 and TRBJ2-7, the CDR3 gives the full variable domain: GAGVSQSPSNKVTEKGKDVELRCDPISGHTALYWYRQSLGQGLEFLIYFQGNSAPDKSGLPSDRFSAERTGGSVSTLTIQRTQQEDSAVYLCASSSGVRGYEQYFGPGTRLTVT.

Many counts were recorded for this clonotype. This chain joins TRBV20-1 and TRBJ1-1, with 7 bases aligning to TRBD1. This CDR3 region has 13 residues. Germline assignment: CDR1 DFQATT and CDR2 SNEGSKA (reference sequence). CDR3 coding DNA: TGCGGGGGACAGACTAGTTGGGACACTGAAGCTTTCTTT. As protein: CGGQTSWDTEAFF.

This clonotype was seen at least ten times. This chain uses TRBV19 with TRBJ2-6; 9 bases agree with TRBD1. The CDR3 loop spans 18 amino acids. CDR1 and CDR2 (germline): LNHDA, SQIVND (reference sequence). Trimming cost V 3 bases and J 0 bases; bases outside gene matches: 6. The CDR3 here is CASSILGQGTSGANVLTF. CDR3 sequence (DNA): TGTGCCAGTAGTATCCTGGGACAGGGTACCTCTGGGGCCAACGTCCTGACTTTC.

This clonotype was seen repeatedly, ten times or more. The chain carries TRBV9 and TRBJ2-7; TRBD2 matches at 9 bases. V gave up 4 bases and J gave up 6 bases; unmatched junction bases: 11. Germline lookup yields CDR1 SGDLS and CDR2 YYNGEE. The CDR3 is made up of 15 amino acids. This chain's CDR3 is CASSPRGSGSPEQYF. The DNA of the CDR3 is TGTGCCAGCAGCCCCCGGGGTAGCGGGAGTCCCGAGCAGTACTTC.

There are a few counts of this clonotype. The chain is built from TRBV2 and TRBJ2-7; no definite D call. Germline CDR1 reads SNHLY; CDR2 reads FYNNEI. With 1 base removed from V and 0 bases from J, the gap between germline ends came to 10 bases. The CDR3 consists of 15 residues. The CDR3 spells CASSEGTAPSYEQYF. The CDR3 nucleotides read TGTGCCAGCAGTGAAGGGACGGCTCCCTCCTACGAGCAGTACTTC.

V is TRBV29-1 and J is TRBJ1-1; D is unclear. Germline V CDR1 and CDR2: SQVTM, ANQGSEA. The CDR3 spans 13 residues. Trimming left V 4 bases short and J 0 bases short, with 9 bases between. The CDR3 is CSVGNSLNTEAFF. The DNA for the CDR3 is TGCAGCGTTGGTAATTCTTTGAACACTGAAGCTTTCTTT. Complete variable domain (other parts from reference TRBV29-1 and TRBJ1-1): SAVISQKPSRDICQRGTSLTIQCQVDSQVTMMFWYRQQPGQSLTLIATANQGSEATYESGFVIDKFPISRPNLTFSTLTVSNMSPEDSSIYLCSVGNSLNTEAFFGQGTRLTVV.

This clonotype has at least ten counts. The J gene is TRBJ2-7, the V gene TRBV28; D is uncertain. V was cut by 2 bases and J by 7 bases, with 15 bases left in between. Germline assignment: CDR1 MDHEN and CDR2 SYDVKM. The CDR3 is made up of 14 amino acids. CDR3 residues: CASSLAGTKGEQYF. The CDR3 DNA follows: TGTGCCAGCAGTTTAGCCGGTACCAAAGGGGAGCAGTACTTC.

V and J are TRBV5-6 and TRBJ2-3; TRBD1 matches 7 bases. Trimming cost V 2 bases and J 1 base; bases outside gene matches: 4. Per germline, CDR1 SGHDT and CDR2 YYEEEE. This CDR3 has 15 amino acids. CDR3 nucleotide sequence: TGTGCCAGCAGCTTTAAAGGACAGGGCACAGATACGCAGTATTTT. Translating it yields CASSFKGQGTDTQYF.

This sequence joins TRBV2 and TRBJ1-5; no definite D call. The germline V and J ends were trimmed by 5 bases and 0 bases, with 8 bases remaining between them. The CDR3 has 14 amino acids. The germline gives CDR1 SNHLY, CDR2 FYNNEI. The chain's CDR3 is CASSPYNSNQPQHF. In DNA form, the CDR3 reads TGTGCCAGCAGTCCCTACAATAGCAATCAGCCCCAGCATTTT.

This clonotype was counted a few times. This rearrangement joins TRBV3-1 to TRBJ2-1; 10 bases are shared with TRBD2. Germline V gene lookup returns CDR1 LGHDT and CDR2 YNNKEL (reference sequence). The CDR3 is 17 amino acids. J gave up 4 bases and V 4 bases, and 10 bases lay outside the gene matches. CDR3: CASSLLPAGGPYNEQFF. CDR3 DNA: TGTGCCAGCAGCCTCCTCCCAGCGGGGGGGCCTTACAATGAGCAGTTCTTC.

There are a few counts of this clonotype. The CDR3 DNA follows: TGCAGTGCCATGGACGGCTACTTCTACGAGCAGTACTTC. Its translation: CSAMDGYFYEQYF. This chain joins TRBV20-1 and TRBJ2-7; D not resolved. V lost 6 bases, J lost 3 bases, and 15 bases lay in between. CDR3 length equals 13 residues. The germline CDR1 and CDR2 sequences are DFQATT and SNEGSKA (reference sequence).

This clonotype has just a few counts. V usage is TRBV18 and J usage is TRBJ2-3, with D possibly being TRBD2 (7 bases). The germline V gene has CDR1 KGHSH and CDR2 LQKENI. Between the trimmed V and J ends, which lost 3 bases and 2 bases, there was a span of 12 bases. CDR3 length equals 15 residues. CDR3 sequence reads: CASSPGGLDTDTQYF. The CDR3 DNA reads as TGTGCCAGCTCACCCGGGGGGCTGGACACAGATACGCAGTATTTT.

This clonotype was found many times. The J gene is TRBJ2-3, the V gene TRBV7-8, with D possibly being TRBD2 (6 bases). Germline V gene lookup returns CDR1 SGHVS and CDR2 FQNEAQ. The CDR3 spans 14 residues. With 4 bases removed from V and 6 bases from J, the gap between germline ends came to 14 bases. The DNA of the CDR3 is TGTGCCAGCAGCTGGGGGACTGACTTGGATACGCAGTATTTT. Residues: CASSWGTDLDTQYF.

This clonotype was seen ten or more times. The J gene is TRBJ2-7, the V gene TRBV6-6; TRBD1 aligns across 8 bases. The junction had 8 bases not matched to a gene; V was cut back by 5 bases and J by 5 bases. The CDR3 has 14 amino acids. The V gene's germline CDR1 is MNHNY and CDR2 SVGAGI (reference sequence). DNA for the CDR3: TGTGCCAGCAGTCGGACAGGGAGGTTCCACGAGCAGTACTTC. Protein: CASSRTGRFHEQYF.